The clone carrying this T cell receptor (beta chain) has just a few counts. Its antigen is still unknown. The CDR3 length is 15 residues. Germline V gives CDR1 MNHEY, CDR2 SMNVEV (reference sequence). The V gene lost 3 bases and the J gene lost 0 bases, with 11 bases spanning the gap. These data originate in a study of T cell repertoires in cytomegalovirus infection. Study as a whole: HLA-B-restricted CMV epitopes that are well studied, plus recently identified HLA-C-restricted ones, were used by the study.

In TCRdb, the reads were re-called with MiXCR into one record per CDR3 protein. The sample consists of 450,000 to 600,000 distinct CDR3 sequences, about two fifths of them appearing once. Study findings and constraints: It was HLA-C-restricted CMV-specific TCR beta clonotypes that dominated the response ex vivo.

The source is a human donor in good health (CMV status not recorded). Some clones in this sample may be carry-over from other donors' samples. Specimen: cultured PBMCs, collected from culture after CMV antigen stimulation. The chain is built from TRBV27 and TRBJ1-1, with D unclear. The CDR3 sequence: CASSLRPVMNTEAFF. In DNA, the CDR3 is TGTGCCAGCAGTTTGCGACCGGTAATGAACACTGAAGCTTTCTTT.